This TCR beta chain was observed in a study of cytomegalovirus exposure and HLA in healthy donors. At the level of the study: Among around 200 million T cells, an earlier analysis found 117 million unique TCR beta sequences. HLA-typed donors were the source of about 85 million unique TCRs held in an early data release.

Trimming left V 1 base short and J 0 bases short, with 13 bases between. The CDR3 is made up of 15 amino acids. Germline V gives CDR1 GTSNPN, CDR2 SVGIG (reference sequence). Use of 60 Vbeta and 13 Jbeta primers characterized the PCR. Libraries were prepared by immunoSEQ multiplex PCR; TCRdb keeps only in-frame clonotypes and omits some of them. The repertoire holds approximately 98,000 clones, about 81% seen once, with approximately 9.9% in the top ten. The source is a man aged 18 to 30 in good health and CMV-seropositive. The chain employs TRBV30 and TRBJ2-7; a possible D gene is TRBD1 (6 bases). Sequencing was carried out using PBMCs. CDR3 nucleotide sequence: TGTGCCTGGAGTGGAGGACAGCGACTCTCCTACGAGCAGTACTTC. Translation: CAWSGGQRLSYEQYF.